A selection of T cell receptor beta chains follows, all from one sample in a study of CD8 T cells in ankylosing spondylitis. Each CDR3 protein gets one entry after TCRdb re-called the 5' RACE reads with MiXCR. The sample contains 500,000 to 650,000 distinct CDR3 sequences, roughly 5% of which appear only once. The sample taken for sequencing was blood, either unsorted or a sorted T cell fraction (not recorded which). The receptor source for this set is a male donor with ankylosing spondylitis. Each CDR3 is given with its conserved first and last residue. D genes are given only for firm matches. Size is stated for part of the rows, as once, few or many counts, or as a class when the clone is expanded.

j_call clone_size v_call cdr3_length d_call cdr3_aa cdr3_nt
TRBJ2-1 many TRBV7-9 17 . CASAPTGTPMGYNEQFF TGTGCCAGCGCACCCACGGGAACCCCGATGGGGTACAATGAGCAGTTCTTC
TRBJ1-1 few TRBV4-2 17 . CASSQVLDGDGNTEAFF TGTGCCAGCAGCCAAGTTCTTGACGGGGATGGGAACACTGAAGCTTTCTTT
TRBJ2-2 many TRBV6-4 14 . CASSPDGSPGELFF TGTGCCAGCAGTCCGGACGGGTCCCCCGGGGAGCTGTTTTTT
TRBJ1-1 many TRBV15 15 . CATSRDPQGNTEAFF TGTGCCACCAGCAGAGATCCCCAGGGCAACACTGAAGCTTTCTTT
TRBJ2-7 many TRBV10-3 14 . CATQGGTENYEQYF TGTGCCACCCAGGGCGGGACGGAAAACTACGAGCAGTACTTC
TRBJ1-2 . TRBV29-1 14 . CSVPQGLEVNVYTF TGCAGCGTACCTCAGGGGCTCGAAGTTAATGTCTACACCTTC
TRBJ2-1 few TRBV5-1 14 . CASSPVGGVDEQFF TGCGCCAGCAGCCCGGTCGGTGGGGTGGATGAGCAGTTCTTC
TRBJ1-1 many TRBV4-1 14 TRBD1 CASSQLDRGTEAFF TGCGCCAGCAGCCAATTGGACAGGGGGACTGAAGCTTTCTTT
TRBJ2-1 . TRBV6-1 16 TRBD2 CASSPDLWTRIYEQFF TGTGCCAGCAGCCCCGACCTGTGGACTAGGATATATGAGCAGTTCTTC
TRBJ1-2 many TRBV7-9 15 TRBD1 CASSLAGQNNYGYTF TGTGCCAGCAGCTTAGCGGGACAGAATAACTATGGCTACACCTTC
TRBJ1-2 few TRBV6-5 12 . CATQRGDEGYTF TGTGCCACCCAACGTGGGGACGAGGGCTACACCTTC
TRBJ2-3 many TRBV24-1 18 TRBD1 CATSGVGTGGFSTDTQYF TGTGCCACCAGTGGTGTCGGGACAGGGGGCTTTAGCACAGATACGCAGTATTTT
TRBJ1-2 many TRBV7-2 16 . CASSLLSQGLGYGYTF TGTGCCAGCAGCTTGCTGTCACAGGGACTAGGCTATGGCTACACCTTC
TRBJ2-3 many TRBV24-1 16 . CATSDHGRGFTDTQYF TGTGCCACCAGTGACCATGGTCGGGGGTTCACAGATACGCAGTATTTT
TRBJ1-3 few TRBV7-2 15 . CASSSDMTSGNTIYF TGTGCCAGCAGCTCCGACATGACCTCTGGAAACACCATATATTTT
TRBJ2-6 . TRBV11-1 18 TRBD1 CASSFRQGALSGANVLTF TGTGCCAGCAGCTTTCGGCAGGGGGCGTTAAGTGGGGCCAACGTCCTGACTTTC
TRBJ1-2 few TRBV3-1 16 TRBD1 CASSHLDRGGSYGYTF TGTGCCAGCAGCCACCTAGACAGGGGAGGAAGCTATGGCTACACCTTC
TRBJ1-6 many TRBV28 13 . CASSLVSNSPLHF TGTGCCAGCAGTTTGGTGTCAAATTCACCCCTCCACTTT
TRBJ2-3 many TRBV25-1 13 . CASSDQGTDTQYF TGTGCCAGCAGTGATCAGGGGACAGATACGCAGTATTTT
TRBJ1-1 . TRBV6-1 13 . CASTLAGDTEAFF TGTGCCAGCACCCTCGCGGGGGACACTGAAGCTTTCTTT
TRBJ1-2 many TRBV15 13 . CATSRGTAYGYTF TGTGCCACCAGCAGAGGGACAGCTTATGGCTACACCTTC
TRBJ2-5 few TRBV15 16 . CATSRGGTDFVETQYF TGTGCCACCAGCAGAGGAGGGACTGACTTTGTAGAGACCCAGTACTTC
TRBJ2-1 . TRBV20-1 17 . CCARGFRLESSYNEQFF TGCTGTGCTAGAGGATTCCGATTAGAGAGCTCCTACAATGAGCAGTTCTTC
TRBJ2-3 . TRBV9 16 . CASSALTSRGTDTQYF TGTGCCAGCAGCGCCCTCACTAGCCGGGGAACAGATACGCAGTATTTT
TRBJ1-1 few TRBV4-1 15 TRBD1 CASSQRDREIPEAFF TGCGCCAGCAGCCAACGGGACAGGGAGATCCCAGAAGCTTTCTTT
TRBJ2-7 many TRBV29-1 14 TRBD1 CSVDLGTGPYEQYF TGCAGCGTTGATCTAGGGACAGGGCCCTACGAGCAGTACTTC
TRBJ2-1 many TRBV7-2 16 . CASSLTGPGSYNEQFF TGTGCCAGCAGCTTGACAGGCCCTGGGTCCTACAATGAGCAGTTCTTC
TRBJ2-7 many TRBV20-1 16 . CSASSPGSRVSEEQYF TGCAGTGCTAGTTCTCCAGGCTCGCGGGTGTCGGAAGAGCAGTACTTC
TRBJ2-5 many TRBV27 16 . CASILDLAPLAETQYF TGTGCCAGCATCCTCGACTTAGCACCCCTAGCAGAGACCCAGTACTTC
TRBJ2-1 many TRBV7-2 15 . CASSRVASSYNEQFF TGTGCCAGCAGCCGGGTGGCGAGCTCCTACAATGAGCAGTTCTTC
TRBJ2-3 many TRBV20-1 14 TRBD2 CSAPIGGSTDTQYF TGCAGTGCCCCAATCGGGGGGAGCACAGATACGCAGTATTTT
TRBJ1-2 many TRBV2 16 TRBD1 CASTQGGTQGDYGYTF TGTGCCAGCACCCAAGGGGGAACTCAGGGGGACTATGGCTACACCTTC
TRBJ2-3 many TRBV10-3 14 . CAITPSSLADTQYF TGTGCCATCACACCTTCTAGTTTGGCAGATACGCAGTATTTT
TRBJ1-2 many TRBV12-3/TRBV12-4 11 . CASKGDYGYTF TGTGCCAGCAAGGGCGACTATGGCTACACCTTC
TRBJ2-7 many TRBV28 13 . CATLPIFSYEQYF TGTGCCACCCTTCCGATTTTTTCCTACGAGCAGTACTTC
TRBJ2-1 many TRBV20-1 14 TRBD2 CSAETSGGRIEQFF TGCAGTGCTGAAACTAGCGGGGGGCGAATTGAGCAGTTCTTC
TRBJ2-6 many TRBV12-3/TRBV12-4 14 . CASSRTWAANVLTF TGTGCCAGCAGTAGGACCTGGGCGGCCAACGTCCTGACTTTC
TRBJ2-7 . TRBV6-1 12 . CASMKYYHEQYF TGTGCCAGCATGAAGTACTACCACGAGCAGTACTTC
TRBJ2-2 many TRBV20-1 12 . CSASVGNGELFF TGCAGTGCTAGCGTGGGTAACGGGGAGCTGTTTTTT
TRBJ2-3 many TRBV10-3 16 . CAIRAGTSYQADTQYF TGTGCCATCAGGGCCGGGACATCTTATCAAGCAGATACGCAGTATTTT
TRBJ2-1 many TRBV6-5 15 . CASSYASDLEGEQFF TGTGCCAGCAGTTACGCGTCGGACCTGGAGGGTGAGCAGTTCTTC
TRBJ2-7 many TRBV15 14 . CATSRESISDGIYF TGTGCCACCAGCAGAGAGTCTATATCGGATGGAATATACTTC
TRBJ2-2 many TRBV12-3/TRBV12-4 16 TRBD2 CASRRTSGRVTGELFF TGTGCCAGCAGGAGGACTAGCGGGAGGGTCACCGGGGAGCTGTTTTTT
TRBJ2-7 many TRBV4-3 15 TRBD1 CASSQDLDRGDEQYF TGCGCCAGCAGCCAAGATCTAGACAGGGGGGACGAGCAGTACTTC
TRBJ2-7 . TRBV5-1 15 TRBD1 CASSLLVGQVSEQYF TGCGCCAGCAGCTTGCTTGTCGGACAGGTATCCGAGCAGTACTTC
TRBJ1-2 many TRBV7-3 15 . CASSLKGEWDYGYTF TGTGCCAGCAGCTTAAAGGGGGAGTGGGACTATGGCTACACCTTC
TRBJ2-5 many TRBV28 15 . CASSLRRPYQETQYF TGTGCCAGCAGTTTACGGCGGCCGTACCAAGAGACCCAGTACTTC
TRBJ1-6 many TRBV6-1 16 TRBD1 CASSEATGAENSPLHF TGTGCCAGCAGTGAAGCGACAGGGGCCGAAAATTCACCCCTCCACTTT
TRBJ2-5 few TRBV27 16 TRBD2 CASSSRGAGVQETQYF TGTGCCAGCAGTTCCCGAGGAGCGGGGGTACAAGAGACCCAGTACTTC
TRBJ2-2 many TRBV12-3/TRBV12-4 11 . CASNWAGELFF TGTGCCAGCAACTGGGCCGGGGAGCTGTTTTTT
TRBJ2-5 many TRBV13 15 TRBD1 CASSLRGTGGETQYF TGTGCCAGCAGCTTACGAGGGACAGGGGGAGAGACCCAGTACTTC
TRBJ2-3 many TRBV20-1 13 . CSALRGRGDTQYF TGCAGTGCTCTGAGGGGAAGAGGAGATACGCAGTATTTT